Sequencing of this T cell receptor (beta chain) was carried out in a study of blood T cell repertoires in COVID-19. Seattle's enrolled individuals joined amid active infection and were then monitored longitudinally. Germline V gene lookup returns CDR1 SEHNR and CDR2 FQNEAQ (reference sequence). V lost 4 bases, J lost 6 bases, and 19 bases stayed unmatched. This CDR3 region has 18 residues. Original data processing: For nucleated cells, counts were estimated from reference gene primer amplification. Assay used: immunoSEQ multiplex PCR; TCRdb lists only in-frame clones, some missing. The V and J calls and clone size come from that table; D and trimming were worked out from the DNA. Altogether roughly 340,000 clones are present, approximately 88% being singletons, with the ten largest covering around 3%.

The chain employs TRBV7-9 and TRBJ2-7; TRBD1 matches at 9 bases. The clonotype was recovered from a woman under 40 with COVID-19, enrolled during active disease. Material for sequencing was peripheral blood. The CDR3 reads CASSSGTGSSSSSGEQYF. The DNA of the CDR3 is TGTGCCAGCAGCTCCGGGACAGGGTCGTCGTCGAGCTCGGGCGAGCAGTACTTC.